Below are 8 T cell receptor beta chains sequenced from a single sample in a study of metastatic and nonmetastatic thyroid tumors. Patients were all untreated before their thyroid surgery. TCRdb reprocessed the PCR reads using MiXCR. The sample contains about 20,000 clones, 20% to 25% of which appear only once. The sequenced sample was blood. The receptors originated from a male donor with papillary thyroid cancer or a benign thyroid nodule (not recorded which). Some clones in this sample may be carry-over from other donors' samples.

V gene TRBV11-3 combines with J gene TRBJ2-3; D is possibly TRBD1 or TRBD2 (5 bases each). The CDR3 extends over 14 amino acids. The germline V gene has CDR1 SGHNT and CDR2 YENEEA. V lost 3 bases and J 1 base, leaving 8 bases between the germline ends. The CDR3 sequence is CASSFRDGTDTQYF. In DNA form, the CDR3 reads TGTGCCAGCAGCTTCAGGGACGGCACAGATACGCAGTATTTT.

Comment on this clone: The junction departs from the called germline gene at one end, perhaps through a read error. The rearrangement joins TRBV19 to TRBJ1-2, with TRBD1 matching over 7 bases. CDR1 and CDR2 from the germline V gene are LNHDA and SQIVND (reference sequence). CDR3 length equals 13 residues. As DNA, the CDR3 is TGTGCCAGTAGGATAGGGACAGTGGACGGCTACAACTTC. Translation gives CASRIGTVDGYNF.

A note on this clone: A clone one base away is much larger, so this may be a read error. This sample also contains other DNA sequences that code for the same CDR3. The chain joins TRBV20-1 to TRBJ1-2; no reliable D call. This CDR3 is built from 13 residues. Germline V gene data show CDR1 as DFQATT and CDR2 as SNEGSKA (reference sequence). Trimming left V 1 base short and J 7 bases short, with 13 bases between. In DNA, the CDR3 is TGCAGTGCTAGAGCCCCCAATTGGGGTGGCTACACCTTC. Amino acids: CSARAPNWGGYTF.

V gene TRBV5-1 combines with J gene TRBJ1-2, with D possibly matching TRBD1 (6 bases). The germline CDR1 and CDR2 sequences are SGHRS and YFSETQ. V shed 0 bases and J shed 2 bases, with 8 bases lying between them. CDR3 length: 14 residues. The CDR3: CASSLDRENYGYTF. The CDR3 DNA sequence: TGCGCCAGCAGCTTGGACAGGGAAAACTATGGCTACACCTTC.

In this sample, this clone turned up many times. The genes are TRBV4-2 and TRBJ2-7, with 7 bases lining up with TRBD2. CDR1 and CDR2 (germline): LGHNA, YNFKEQ. CDR3 length: 14 amino acids. Trimming took 1 base from V and 4 from J; bases not matched to a gene: 4. In DNA, the CDR3 is TGTGCCAGCAGCCAAGGGGCGGGAGCTTACGAGCAGTACTTC. Translating it yields CASSQGAGAYEQYF.

This clone was picked up many times. The V call is TRBV3-1, the J call TRBJ1-4; no firm D call. The CDR3 sequence is 14 residues long. Trimming stripped 3 bases from V and 2 bases from J, with 7 bases between. Germline loops: CDR1 LGHDT, CDR2 YNNKEL (reference sequence). The CDR3 protein is CASSQVGTNEKLFF. The CDR3 DNA reads as TGTGCCAGCAGCCAGGTGGGGACTAATGAAAAACTGTTTTTT.

This clone has at least ten counts. The chain uses TRBV20-1 and TRBJ1-5; TRBD1 aligns across 7 bases. The V gene end was trimmed by 4 bases and the J gene end by 5 bases; junction bases not matched to a gene: 2. The germline gives CDR1 DFQATT, CDR2 SNEGSKA (reference sequence). The CDR3 is 12 amino acids. The chain's CDR3 is CSAKQGYQPQHF. The CDR3 DNA reads as TGCAGTGCTAAACAGGGGTATCAGCCCCAGCATTTT.

For this clone: A much larger clone is a single base away; this may be a read error. The gene calls are TRBV10-2 and TRBJ1-5; the D is unclear. V lost 6 bases, J lost 6 bases, and 12 bases lay in between. Per the germline V gene, CDR1 is WSHSY and CDR2 is SAAADI. The CDR3 has 13 residues. This CDR3 reads CASSQWAFQPQHF. CDR3 sequence (DNA): TGCGCCAGCAGCCAGTGGGCATTTCAGCCCCAGCATTTT.